This entry lists 19 T cell receptor beta chains sequenced from one sample in a study of T cells in women clearing cervical HPV infection. Libraries were prepared by immunoSEQ multiplex PCR; TCRdb keeps only in-frame clonotypes and omits some of them. The table gives some 40,000 clones; the top ten clones make up roughly 6.8% of it. The sequenced material came from blood buffy coat. These receptors were taken from a woman aged 18-70 years with a cervical HPV16 infection that either progressed to CIN3+ or cleared (not recorded which).

Concerning this clone: The missing CDR3 end, 3 residues past where the read stops, is filled in from the germline J gene. The rearrangement joins TRBV2 to TRBJ2-1; 10 nucleotides line up with TRBD2. The V gene's germline CDR1 is SNHLY and CDR2 FYNNEI. Losses at the gene ends were 6 bases for V and 3 bases for J; bases not matched to a gene: 5. CDR3 length: 15 residues. The sequenced part of the CDR3 DNA is TGTGCCAGCAGCATAGCGGGGGGTTACTACAATGAG. Its translation: CASSIAGGYYNE. The full CDR3 reads CASSIAGGYYNEQFF.

As for this clone: The read terminates 3 residues before the CDR3 end, so the remaining end is supplied by the germline J gene. The gene calls are TRBV12-3 or TRBV12-4 and TRBJ1-2; 7 nucleotides match TRBD1. The CDR3 covers 15 residues. The chain's CDR3 is CASSFGTAILRGYTF. The part of the CDR3 DNA that was read is TGTGCCAGCAGTTTCGGGACAGCAATACTCCGGGGC.

For this clone: Read data end 3 residues before the CDR3 end; the end is taken from the germline J gene. The chain has TRBV18 and TRBJ2-6; possibly TRBD1 for D (5 bases). The CDR3 runs 17 residues. Trimming left V 3 bases short and J 4 bases short, with 16 bases between. The V gene's germline CDR1 is KGHSH and CDR2 LQKENI. This CDR3 reads CASSPRGAPPGANVLTF. The CDR3 bases that were read are TGTGCCAGCTCACCCCGTGGGGCCCCCCCCGGGGCCAACGTC.

Comment on this clone: With the read ending 3 residues before the CDR3 end, the germline J gene is used to fill in that end. The genes are TRBV7-9 and TRBJ1-6; D is unresolved. The V and J ends lost 4 bases and 9 bases respectively, with 13 bases between them. Germline V gives CDR1 SEHNR, CDR2 FQNEAQ (reference sequence). The CDR3 sequence is 14 residues long. The CDR3 loop is CASSSVTAGSPLHF. CDR3 DNA (partial): TGTGCCAGCAGCTCAGTGACGGCGGGTTCACCC.

For this clone: Read data end 3 residues before the CDR3 end; the end is taken from the germline J gene. This chain links TRBV10-2 with TRBJ2-3, with D hard to call. With 6 bases removed from V and 6 bases from J, the gap between germline ends came to 10 bases. Per the germline V gene, CDR1 is WSHSY and CDR2 is SAAADI. The CDR3 is made up of 12 amino acids. The CDR3 protein is CASRGWVDTQYF. The DNA read from the CDR3 is TGCGCCAGCAGAGGGTGGGTGGATACG.

As for this clone: The CDR3 end is not reached by the read, which stops 3 residues before it; the germline J gene fills it in. This chain links TRBV7-9 with TRBJ2-7; 8 nucleotides match TRBD1. V dropped 4 bases and J dropped 2; count of bases not matched to a gene: 7. The CDR3 runs to 15 residues. In germline, CDR1 is SEHNR, CDR2 FQNEAQ (reference sequence). The CDR3 here is CASSSGDRKPYEQYF. The CDR3 bases that were read are TGTGCCAGCAGCTCCGGGGACAGGAAACCCTACGAG. Filled out from reference TRBV7-9 and TRBJ2-7, the complete variable domain reads DTGVSQNPRHKITKRGQNVTFRCDPISEHNRLYWYRQTLGQGPEFLTYFQNEAQLEKSRLLSDRFSAERPKGSFSTLEIQRTEQGDSAMYLCASSSGDRKPYEQYFGPGTRLTVT.

A word on this clone: Read data end 3 residues before the CDR3 end; the end is taken from the germline J gene. The chain links TRBV20-1 to TRBJ1-1; possible D gene TRBD1, 5 bases. The germline CDR1 and CDR2 sequences are DFQATT and SNEGSKA (reference sequence). The CDR3 runs 14 residues. Trimming took off 1 base at V and 5 bases at J, with 14 bases between the two ends. The CDR3 spells CSARVEGERTEAFF. Incomplete CDR3 DNA: TGCAGTGCTAGAGTGGAAGGGGAGAGGACTGAA.

To note about this clone: Coverage ceases 3 residues before the CDR3 finishes, and the germline J gene fills in the end. V usage is TRBV20-1 and J usage is TRBJ2-3; D gene uncertain. This CDR3 comprises 10 residues. Trimming removed 7 bases from V and 7 bases from J, with 9 bases in between. Germline V gene sequence: CDR1 DFQATT, CDR2 SNEGSKA (reference sequence). CDR3 region: CSVPMNTQYF. The sequenced CDR3 bases are TGCAGTGTCCCTATGAATACG.

Details on this clone: From the germline J gene comes the end of the CDR3, since the read stops 3 residues before it. The genes are TRBV20-1 and TRBJ2-1; 10 nucleotides align to TRBD2. The junction had 10 bases not matched to a gene; V was cut back by 3 bases and J by 8 bases. The CDR3 contains 15 residues. Germline CDR1 reads DFQATT; CDR2 reads SNEGSKA (reference sequence). Partial CDR3 DNA: TGCAGTGCTAGGGAGGGGCTAGCGGGAGCCCATGAG. Residues: CSAREGLAGAHE. The full CDR3 protein reads CSAREGLAGAHEQFF.

Turning to this clone: The read falls 3 residues short of the CDR3 end, and the missing part is taken from the germline J gene. The chain combines TRBV30 with TRBJ2-1; maybe TRBD1 (6 bases). V gave up 5 bases and J gave up 7 bases, with 9 bases separating them. Germline V gene lookup returns CDR1 GTSNPN and CDR2 SVGIG (reference sequence). The CDR3 sequence is 11 residues long. CDR3 residues: CAWGDRNEQFF. The DNA read from the CDR3 is TGTGCCTGGGGTGACAGGAATGAG.

Concerning this clone: The CDR3 end lies 3 residues beyond the end of the read and is filled in from the germline J gene. The chain links TRBV11-1 to TRBJ2-7, with TRBD1 matching over 12 bases. V trimming: 5 bases; J trimming: 5 bases; junction bases outside the gene matches: 4. The CDR3 length is 14 residues. Germline assignment: CDR1 SGHAT and CDR2 FQDESV (reference sequence). This CDR3 is CASSAGTGGNEQYF. Partial CDR3 DNA: TGTGCCAGCAGCGCCGGGACAGGGGGCAACGAG.

A note on this clone: The read falls 3 residues short of the CDR3 end, and the missing part is taken from the germline J gene. The chain carries TRBV7-2 and TRBJ1-2; the D gene is possibly TRBD1 (6 bases). The germline V gene encodes CDR1 SGHTA and CDR2 FQGNSA. The CDR3 extends over 14 amino acids. Trimming left V 5 bases short and J 3 bases short, with 13 bases between. CDR3 bases read: TGTGCCAGCAGCCCCCAACAGGGTGACTATGGC. It yields the protein CASSPQQGDYG. The full CDR3 sequence reads CASSPQQGDYGYTF.

A note on this clone: The read falls 3 residues short of the CDR3 end, and the missing part is taken from the germline J gene. The chain links TRBV5-1 to TRBJ1-1, with D perhaps matching TRBD1 (6 bases). Deletions cut 5 bases from V and 3 bases from J, with 14 bases between. This CDR3 spans 14 amino acids. CDR1 and CDR2 (germline): SGHRS, YFSETQ. Incomplete CDR3 DNA: TGCGCCAGCAGTACCGAGGGACACGACACTGAA. Its protein product is CASSTEGHDTE. The complete CDR3 sequence is CASSTEGHDTEAFF.

For this clone: The read is 3 residues too short to cover the CDR3 end, so that end is filled in from the germline J gene. The genes are TRBV30 and TRBJ1-1; D remains ambiguous. CDR1 is GTSNPN, CDR2 SVGIG, per germline (reference sequence). There are 12 residues in the CDR3. The part of the CDR3 DNA that was read is TGTGCCTGGAGTGTAAAACAGAGGGCC. Translated, it gives CAWSVKQRA. The CDR3 as a whole reads CAWSVKQRAAFF.

Details on this clone: The CDR3 extends 3 residues past the end of the read, so its final part is completed from the germline J gene. The V and J genes are TRBV5-1 and TRBJ2-7; TRBD1 agrees at 10 bases. Germline CDR1 reads SGHRS; CDR2 reads YFSETQ. The ends lost 3 bases at V and 5 bases at J; junction bases unmatched: 5. The CDR3 contains 14 residues. The CDR3 bases that were read are TGCGCCAGCAGCTGGTTAGGACAGGGGGACGAG. This codes for CASSWLGQGDE. The full CDR3 protein is CASSWLGQGDEQYF.

Regarding this clone: Coverage ceases 3 residues before the CDR3 finishes, and the germline J gene fills in the end. This rearrangement joins TRBV29-1 to TRBJ2-5, with TRBD2 as a possible D gene (6 bases). Germline V gives CDR1 SQVTM, CDR2 ANQGSEA. The V gene lost 4 bases and the J gene lost 5 bases, with 23 bases spanning the gap. CDR3 length equals 16 residues. The part of the CDR3 DNA that was read is TGCAGCGTTGCCGGCGGAGGGGCCCCGTTGTTGGAGACC. Translating it yields CSVAGGGAPLLET. The CDR3 reads in full as CSVAGGGAPLLETQYF.

For this clone: The read finishes 3 residues shy of the CDR3 end, and the germline J gene is used to complete it. The chain employs TRBV5-4 and TRBJ2-3, with D possibly matching TRBD2 (6 bases). Per the germline V gene, CDR1 is SGHNT and CDR2 is YYREEE (reference sequence). There are 15 residues in the CDR3. Trimming pared 1 base from V and 6 bases from J, leaving 15 bases between. This CDR3 reads CASSLNRRVGDTQYF. The CDR3 DNA, read in part, is TGTGCCAGCAGCTTGAACAGGAGGGTCGGCGATACG.

About this clone: The read terminates 3 residues ahead of where the CDR3 ends, so the germline J gene completes it. The chain couples TRBV7-3 to TRBJ2-1; a weak D match, TRBD1 (6 bases). V was clipped by 2 bases and J by 0 bases, with 8 bases between them. Germline V lookup: CDR1 SGHTA, CDR2 FQGTGA. The CDR3 runs to 15 residues. CDR3 bases read: TGTGCCAGCAGCTTATCAGGGGACTCCTACAATGAG. This gives the protein CASSLSGDSYNE. The full CDR3 protein is CASSLSGDSYNEQFF.

For this clone: Read coverage stops 3 residues before the CDR3 terminus; the germline J gene supplies the remainder. V and J are TRBV4-1 and TRBJ1-2; D is uncertain. V lost 0 bases, J lost 5 bases, and 4 bases lay in between. CDR1 is MGHRA, CDR2 YSYEKL, per germline. This CDR3 region has 12 residues. The sequenced CDR3 bases are TGCGCCAGCAGCCAAGACCTTTATGGC. It encodes CASSQDLYG. The whole CDR3 protein is CASSQDLYGYTF.